Sequencing of this T cell receptor beta chain was carried out in a study of T cell repertoires in cytomegalovirus infection. Turning to the study itself: Indications of both CMV infection and matching HLA type were provided by public TCR beta signatures.

TCRdb reprocessed the reads with MiXCR, giving one entry per CDR3 protein. The sample contains some 920,000 distinct CDR3 sequences, approximately 32% of which appear only once. Remarks on this clonotype: Its antigen is unknown.

Germline lookup yields CDR1 SGDLS and CDR2 YYNGEE. V dropped 4 bases and J dropped 1; count of bases not matched to a gene: 9. The CDR3 loop spans 16 amino acids. The genes are TRBV9 and TRBJ1-1; the match to TRBD1 covers 8 bases. The sequence was obtained from a human donor in good health (CMV status not recorded). Some clones in this sample may be carry-over from other donors' samples. The material was cultured CD8+ T cells from PBMCs, obtained from culture after CMV antigen stimulation. The CDR3 DNA follows: TGTGCCAGCAGCATTCGAGAGACAGGGGAGAACACTGAAGCTTTCTTT. It encodes CASSIRETGENTEAFF.